This T cell receptor (beta chain) emerged from a study of CD8+ T cells in alopecia areata (dated by TCRdb to 2016 to 2018). About the investigation overall: Treated patients were enrolled in an open-label pilot trial of oral tofacitinib, 5 to 10 mg twice daily, for moderate-to-severe alopecia areata. TCRbeta CDR3 regions were amplified by immunoSEQ multiplex PCR using 35 Vbeta forward and 13 Jbeta reverse primers. Scalp clonality was compared across normal scalp (n=4), patchy alopecia areata scalp (n=8), and alopecia totalis/universalis scalp (n=8). Patients received tofacitinib for 6 to 18 months and were then followed off drug for 6 months to check for delayed response and recurrence. To study T cell clonal expansion in alopecia areata, the researchers applied high-throughput TCRbeta sequencing to both the C3H/HeJ mouse model and human patients. For the treated patients, the SALT score, which quantifies what percentage of scalp surface area is affected, served as the measure of disease severity. Human TCRbeta sequencing covered scalp tissue and sorted CD4+ and CD8+ peripheral blood T cells from patchy and totalis/universalis alopecia areata patients and healthy controls. Biopsies were taken from tofacitinib-treated patients at baseline and again at 4 and 24 weeks into treatment, and several of those patients also had a later scalp biopsy. RNA came from the PAXgene miRNA kit for fixed scalp, the miRNeasy kit for PBMCs, and the RNeasy kit for mouse skin. Study-wide findings and limitations: Tofacitinib significantly lowered scalp clonality and the number of expanded CD8+ clones among the top 100 scalp clones. Unlike mouse skin, where gammadelta T cells dominate, normal human skin contains resident alphabeta T cells that get sequenced too, which complicates analysis of the scalp TCR repertoire. Because the treated cohort was small and had just a single nonresponder, larger studies are needed to establish links between baseline CD8+ expansion and response. Compared with mice, TCR sequences shared between patients were less clear, possibly partly because of HLA diversity across the patient population. Higher clonality and more expanded CD8+ clones were observed in lesional scalp than in normal scalp, particularly in alopecia totalis/universalis, a finding suggestive of antigenic drive. During tofacitinib treatment, many expanded lesional clones remained in scalp and blood, and this persistence may partly explain relapse after treatment is stopped.

The library was generated by the immunoSEQ multiplex PCR assay. For TCR sequencing, RNA was extracted from every sample and reverse transcribed into cDNA to serve as template. First-strand cDNA was synthesized with SuperScript III using a 2:1 mix of oligo-dT and random hexamers. A synthetic immune receptor repertoire was used to assess amplification bias, and residual bias was removed computationally. On the study's bioinformatics: Raw reads were preprocessed for error removal, and CDR3 was defined according to IMGT conventions as running from the conserved cysteine to phenylalanine. To get clonality, Shannon entropy was normalized by log2 of the number of productive unique TCRs and the result was subtracted from 1. Whether scalp clones were CD4 or CD8 was inferred by matching scalp TCRbeta sequences against CD4 and CD8 repertoires sorted from blood. TCRdb limited this immuneACCESS table to in-frame rearrangements with V and J called. A share of clones is missing; checked studies link under half to unresolved V genes, and the rest is unexplained. V and J calls and clone size are as listed in that table; D and trimming were resolved from the DNA. For this sample there are 200,000 to 250,000 clones; 50% to 70% appear just once. Of the sample, around 1.6% falls within the top ten clones.

Looking up the germline V gene yields CDR1 SGHTA and CDR2 FQGTGA. From the cysteine through the phenylalanine, the CDR3 covers 13 amino acids. Just the 39-base CDR3 DNA is kept, in frame starting at base 1. V loses 5 bases, J loses 7 bases, and the germline ends lie 14 bases apart. This sample's time point label indicates: less than five weeks on oral tofacitinib. The treatment or condition label of this sample denotes: oral pan-JAK inhibitor, 5-10 mg twice daily. Peripheral blood and lesional scalp punch biopsies were obtained from patients with alopecia areata. PBMCs were isolated by density centrifugation and stained for CD3, CD4 and CD8, after which CD4+ and CD8+ T cells were sorted on a FACSAria. As concerns this clone: There is no known antigen for this receptor. Base quality data are lacking; no much larger clone is found one base away.

Sample: CD4+ T cells sorted from blood, taken at week 4, from a patient treated with tofacitinib. The rearranged segments are TRBV7-3 and TRBJ1-2; the D segment could be TRBD1, given 6 matching bases. The clonotype comes from a human donor with alopecia areata. This receptor carries the CDR3 CASSQQGFGGYTF. The DNA sequence is as follows: TGTGCCAGCAGCCAACAGGGCTTCGGTGGCTACACCTTC.